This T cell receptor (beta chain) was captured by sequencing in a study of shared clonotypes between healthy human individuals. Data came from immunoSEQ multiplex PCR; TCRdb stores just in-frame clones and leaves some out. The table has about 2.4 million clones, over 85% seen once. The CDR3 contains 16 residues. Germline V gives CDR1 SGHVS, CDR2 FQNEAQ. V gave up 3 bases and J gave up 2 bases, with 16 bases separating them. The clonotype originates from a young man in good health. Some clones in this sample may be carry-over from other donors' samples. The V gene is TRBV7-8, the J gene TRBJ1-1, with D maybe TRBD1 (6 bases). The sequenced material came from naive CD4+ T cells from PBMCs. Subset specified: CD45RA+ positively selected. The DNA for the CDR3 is TGTGCCAGCAGCTTTGGGGGGGGCCTACCAAACACTGAAGCTTTCTTT. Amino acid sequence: CASSFGGGLPNTEAFF.